Listed here are 6 T cell receptor beta chains from one sample, sequenced in a study of T cells after somatic rescue of genetic block. Repertoires were generated with immunoSEQ multiplex PCR, while TCRdb's copy carries only in-frame clones and drops some. The profile shows over 14,000 clones, just over 70% of them singletons. The source material was peripheral blood mononuclear cells (PBMCs). All receptors derive from a boy aged 5-17 years.

This chain joins TRBV5-1 and TRBJ2-3, with no clear D. Germline CDR1 SGHRS, CDR2 YFSETQ. This CDR3 has 12 amino acids. V was trimmed by 0 bases and J by 11 bases, leaving 10 bases between them. The CDR3 protein is CASSLDYFEQYF. The CDR3 DNA sequence: TGCGCCAGCAGCTTGGACTATTTCGAGCAGTATTTT.

The chain combines TRBV29-1 with TRBJ1-1; D is uncertain. Trimming took off 0 bases at V and 0 bases at J, with 14 bases between the two ends. Germline CDR1 SQVTM, CDR2 ANQGSEA. The CDR3 sequence is 16 residues long. The CDR3 region is CSVEDHSGGLNTEAFF. CDR3 coding DNA: TGCAGCGTTGAAGATCACTCAGGCGGACTGAACACTGAAGCTTTCTTT. Based on the CDR3 plus reference TRBV29-1 and TRBJ1-1, the full variable domain is SAVISQKPSRDICQRGTSLTIQCQVDSQVTMMFWYRQQPGQSLTLIATANQGSEATYESGFVIDKFPISRPNLTFSTLTVSNMSPEDSSIYLCSVEDHSGGLNTEAFFGQGTRLTVV.

The rearrangement joins TRBV6-1 to TRBJ2-7, with a tentative D call TRBD2 (7 bases). The V and J ends lost 8 bases and 4 bases respectively, with 18 bases between them. The CDR3 totals 14 residues. The germline V gene encodes CDR1 MNHNS and CDR2 SASEGT. The CDR3 DNA reads TGTGCCAGCCTATCGGGGGGCGCGCCATACGAGCAGTACTTC. Protein sequence: CASLSGGAPYEQYF.

The table lists this clone with a few counts. The chain uses TRBV5-1 and TRBJ2-7, with D perhaps TRBD1 (5 bases). The CDR3 spans 14 residues. Looked up from germline, CDR1 is SGHRS and CDR2 is YFSETQ. V lost 0 bases, J lost 7 bases, and 14 bases lay in between. The CDR3: CASSLGEAGYEQYF. The CDR3 coding sequence is TGCGCCAGCAGCTTGGGTGAGGCAGGGTATGAGCAGTACTTC.

J is TRBJ2-2 and V is TRBV30; D is possibly TRBD1 (5 bases). Germline assignment: CDR1 GTSNPN and CDR2 SVGIG (reference sequence). Trimming shortened V by 5 bases and J by 3 bases, and 13 bases separated the two germline ends. The CDR3 has 14 residues. This chain's CDR3 is CAWQGARHTGELFF. CDR3 DNA: TGTGCCTGGCAAGGGGCCCGGCACACCGGGGAGCTGTTTTTT.

The chain recombines TRBV11-2 with TRBJ2-5, with D perhaps TRBD1 or TRBD2 (5 bases each). The length of the CDR3 is 14 residues. Germline V gene lookup returns CDR1 SGHAT and CDR2 FQNNGV. The V end lost 4 bases, the J end lost 4 bases, and 13 bases lay between the germline ends. In DNA, the CDR3 is TGTGCCAGCAGCTGGAGGCAGGGCCGAGAGACCCAGTACTTC. Its protein product is CASSWRQGRETQYF.